The T cell receptor beta chain under discussion was sequenced for a study of cytomegalovirus exposure and HLA in healthy donors. Whole-study findings and limits: It was confirmed in vitro that three of the CMV-associated chains were specific for CMV antigens. An analysis that came later showed most CMV-associated TCR beta chains appearing HLA-restricted. Only CMV serostatus was available as immune exposure information.

In the case of this clone: The antigen is not known. One end of the junction is discordant with germline, which a read error may explain.

Germline loops: CDR1 SEHNR, CDR2 FQNEAQ (reference sequence). This CDR3 is built from 13 residues. The study ran its PCR with 60 Vbeta and 13 Jbeta primers. Repertoires were generated with immunoSEQ multiplex PCR, while TCRdb's copy carries only in-frame clones and drops some. With approximately 140,000 clones in the sample, the ten largest clones hold approximately 2.6%. Sequencing was carried out using PBMCs. This chain joins TRBV7-9 and TRBJ2-7; TRBD2 agrees at 9 bases. This TCR derives from a man aged 35-49 years in good health and CMV-seronegative. The CDR3, as DNA: TGTGCCAGCAGCCTAGCGGGGAGCCACGAGCAGTACTTC. This codes for CASSLAGSHEQYF.